Each of the 26 T cell receptor beta chains below was sequenced from the same sample in a study of blood T cell repertoires in COVID-19. Libraries were prepared by immunoSEQ multiplex PCR; TCRdb keeps only in-frame clonotypes and omits some of them. The sample lists more than 400,000 clones; roughly 85% were seen once. The sequencing input was peripheral blood. Every receptor here comes from a human donor in a cohort sampled during active COVID-19.

This sequence joins TRBV7-2 and TRBJ2-3, with 7 bases identical to TRBD2. The germline V gene encodes CDR1 SGHTA and CDR2 FQGNSA. There are 14 residues in the CDR3. The trim removed 5 bases at V and 8 bases at J, leaving 10 bases unmatched. This chain's CDR3 is CASSHRLAPVTQYF. The CDR3 DNA sequence: TGTGCCAGCAGCCATCGACTAGCTCCCGTTACGCAGTATTTT.

The chain joins TRBV24-1 to TRBJ2-6; TRBD1 matches at 10 bases. V lost 0 bases, J lost 1 base, and 8 bases stayed unmatched. Germline CDR1 and CDR2: KGHDR and SFDVKD. The CDR3 runs to 20 residues. CDR3 protein: CATSDLYGRQGASGANVLTF. As DNA, the CDR3 is TGTGCCACCAGTGATTTGTATGGTCGACAGGGGGCGTCTGGGGCCAACGTCCTGACTTTC.

The chain combines TRBV6-2 or TRBV6-3 with TRBJ2-4; the match to TRBD2 covers 8 bases. Germline V gene data show CDR1 as MNHEY and CDR2 as SVGEGT. CDR3 size: 18 residues. The ends lost 0 bases at V and 0 bases at J; junction bases unmatched: 7. The CDR3 here is CASSYSISGGLAKNIQYF. In DNA, the CDR3 is TGTGCCAGCAGTTACTCAATCAGCGGGGGCTTAGCCAAAAACATTCAGTACTTC.

V is TRBV5-1 and J is TRBJ2-7; no clear D. Trimming shortened V by 4 bases and J by 6 bases, and 11 bases separated the two germline ends. The germline V gene has CDR1 SGHRS and CDR2 YFSETQ. This CDR3 is 12 amino acids long. The CDR3 spells CASSPETPEQYF. The CDR3 nucleotides are TGCGCCAGCAGCCCGGAGACTCCCGAGCAGTACTTC. The variable domain in full, completed from reference TRBV5-1 and TRBJ2-7, reads KAGVTQTPRYLIKTRGQQVTLSCSPISGHRSVSWYQQTPGQGLQFLFEYFSETQRNKGNFPGRFSGRQFSNSRSEMNVSTLELGDSALYLCASSPETPEQYFGPGTRLTVT.

The chain is built from TRBV9 and TRBJ2-1; D is possibly TRBD1 (6 bases). V shed 2 bases and J shed 2 bases, with 11 bases lying between them. The length of the CDR3 is 15 residues. Germline-derived CDR1 and CDR2 are SGDLS and YYNGEE. DNA of the CDR3: TGTGCCAGCAGCGTTGGGGGACAAACCTACAATGAGCAGTTCTTC. Translation: CASSVGGQTYNEQFF.

The gene calls are TRBV11-2 and TRBJ1-1; D is undetermined. Germline CDR1 reads SGHAT; CDR2 reads FQNNGV. V was pared by 1 base and J by 1 base, with 10 bases between. The CDR3 totals 15 residues. The CDR3 is CASSLVEGTNTEAFF. The CDR3 DNA sequence: TGTGCCAGCAGCTTAGTTGAGGGCACGAACACTGAAGCTTTCTTT.

The rearrangement joins TRBV19 to TRBJ2-1; TRBD1 matches at 9 bases. The germline V gene has CDR1 LNHDA and CDR2 SQIVND (reference sequence). The CDR3 loop spans 17 amino acids. With 8 bases clipped from V and 2 bases from J, the junction kept 13 bases outside the gene matches. The CDR3 DNA reads TGTGCCAGTCGCCCTTCACAGGGGGCGCAAACCTACAATGAGCAGTTCTTC. Translating gives CASRPSQGAQTYNEQFF.

This rearrangement joins TRBV7-8 to TRBJ2-7; TRBD1 aligns across 7 bases. Germline lookup yields CDR1 SGHVS and CDR2 FQNEAQ. This CDR3 has 15 residues. The V segment lost 0 bases and the J segment 5 bases; nucleotides outside the gene matches: 7. This CDR3 reads CASSLALGQRNEQYF. Written as DNA, the CDR3 is TGTGCCAGCAGCTTAGCCTTGGGACAGAGAAACGAGCAGTACTTC.

This chain connects TRBV3-1 (or the pseudogene TRBV3-2) to TRBJ2-3, with TRBD1 identical over 11 bases. V gave up 4 bases and J gave up 4 bases; unmatched junction bases: 7. The CDR3 is 16 amino acids. CDR1 and CDR2 from the germline V gene are LGHDT and YNNKEL (reference sequence). The CDR3 loop is CASSLSGTGGSDTQYF. DNA of the CDR3: TGTGCCAGCAGCCTTTCCGGGACAGGGGGGTCAGATACGCAGTATTTT.

V is TRBV11-2 and J is TRBJ2-5, with 12 bases identical to TRBD1. The CDR3 loop spans 15 amino acids. Germline values: CDR1 SGHAT, CDR2 FQNNGV. J lost 3 bases, V lost 5 bases, and 4 bases had no gene match. CDR3 in DNA: TGTGCCAGCAGCCCAGGGACAGGGGGCGAAGAGACCCAGTACTTC. Its translation is CASSPGTGGEETQYF.

The genes are TRBV9 and TRBJ1-2; tentative D call: TRBD1 (5 bases). Trimming shortened V by 0 bases and J by 5 bases, and 23 bases separated the two germline ends. This CDR3 has 18 amino acids. Germline V gives CDR1 SGDLS, CDR2 YYNGEE. This chain's CDR3 is CASSVGALGQKNLYGYTF. The CDR3 DNA sequence: TGTGCCAGCAGCGTAGGGGCCCTGGGGCAGAAGAATCTTTATGGCTACACCTTC.

CDR3 loop: CASSAGGSYNEQFF. The CDR3 bases are TGTGCCAGCAGCGCAGGGGGCTCCTACAATGAGCAGTTCTTC. J is TRBJ2-1 and V is TRBV6-2 or TRBV6-3, with 7 bases fitting TRBD1. Germline CDR1 reads MNHEY; CDR2 reads SVGEGT. This CDR3 region has 14 residues. Losses at the gene ends were 6 bases for V and 0 bases for J; bases not matched to a gene: 2.

The rearrangement joins TRBV24-1 to TRBJ2-5; D may be TRBD2 (7 bases). Germline CDR1 reads KGHDR; CDR2 reads SFDVKD. The V and J ends lost 4 bases and 1 base respectively, with 18 bases between them. This CDR3 region has 17 residues. The CDR3 region is CATSDPSGGPIQETQYF. In nucleotides, the CDR3 is TGTGCCACCAGTGACCCTTCCGGGGGGCCTATCCAAGAGACCCAGTACTTC.

The chain couples TRBV12-5 to TRBJ2-7; TRBD2 aligns across 11 bases. Germline CDR1 LGHNT, CDR2 FRNRAP. V lost 1 base, J lost 5 bases, and 10 bases stayed unmatched. The CDR3 covers 17 residues. CDR3 DNA sequence: TGTGCTAGTGGTTTGGCTCCAACTAGCGGGAGTTCTCACGAGCAGTACTTC. It encodes CASGLAPTSGSSHEQYF.

This rearrangement joins TRBV9 to TRBJ2-7, with 9 bases matching TRBD2. The trim removed 0 bases at V and 2 bases at J, leaving 9 bases unmatched. The germline CDR1 and CDR2 sequences are SGDLS and YYNGEE. The CDR3 is made up of 17 amino acids. CDR3 DNA sequence: TGTGCCAGCAGCGTAGCTTCAGCGGCGGGAGGGCCCTACGAGCAGTACTTC. Translating it yields CASSVASAAGGPYEQYF. The full variable domain, its missing parts supplied by reference TRBV9 and TRBJ2-7, is DSGVTQTPKHLITATGQRVTLRCSPRSGDLSVYWYQQSLDQGLQFLIQYYNGEERAKGNILERFSAQQFPDLHSELNLSSLELGDSALYFCASSVASAAGGPYEQYFGPGTRLTVT.

The chain carries TRBV28 and TRBJ2-3, with a possible D match to TRBD2 (5 bases). Per the germline V gene, CDR1 is MDHEN and CDR2 is SYDVKM. This CDR3 region has 14 residues. With 5 bases removed from V and 3 bases from J, the gap between germline ends came to 12 bases. CDR3: CASSRSGGTDTQYF. In DNA form, the CDR3 reads TGTGCCAGCAGTCGCTCCGGCGGGACAGATACGCAGTATTTT. Filled out from reference TRBV28 and TRBJ2-3, the complete variable domain reads DVKVTQSSRYLVKRTGEKVFLECVQDMDHENMFWYRQDPGLGLRLIYFSYDVKMKEKGDIPEGYSVSREKKERFSLILESASTNQTSMYLCASSRSGGTDTQYFGPGTRLTVL.

The rearrangement joins TRBV15 to TRBJ2-3, with TRBD2 matching 9 bases. The CDR3 length is 16 residues. Germline values: CDR1 LNHNV, CDR2 YYDKDF (reference sequence). V was clipped by 1 base and J by 2 bases; unmatched bases: 4. CDR3 sequence (DNA): TGTGCCACCAGCAGAGCGACTAGCGGATACACAGATACGCAGTATTTT. This codes for CATSRATSGYTDTQYF. The full variable domain, completed using reference TRBV15 and TRBJ2-3, is DAMVIQNPRYQVTQFGKPVTLSCSQTLNHNVMYWYQQKSSQAPKLLFHYYDKDFNNEADTPDNFQSRRPNTSFCFLDIRSPGLGDTAMYLCATSRATSGYTDTQYFGPGTRLTVL.

This clone has just a few counts. The V and J genes are TRBV5-1 and TRBJ2-1, with TRBD2 matching over 7 bases. The V gene end was trimmed by 4 bases and the J gene end by 9 bases; junction bases not matched to a gene: 16. The CDR3 has 16 amino acids. Germline V CDR1 and CDR2: SGHRS, YFSETQ. CDR3 sequence reads: CASSPRASGPFSEQFF. CDR3 DNA sequence: TGCGCCAGCAGCCCCCGGGCTAGCGGCCCCTTTAGTGAGCAGTTCTTC.

The chain recombines TRBV6-2 or TRBV6-3 with TRBJ1-5; no definite D call. Germline V gives CDR1 MNHEY, CDR2 SVGEGT. This CDR3 comprises 16 residues. V lost 6 bases, J lost 2 bases, and 17 bases lay in between. This CDR3 is CASSSPHGSGNQPQHF. In nucleotides, the CDR3 is TGTGCCAGCAGCTCACCCCATGGTTCAGGCAATCAGCCCCAGCATTTT.

The chain is built from TRBV5-4 and TRBJ2-7, with TRBD2 matching over 10 bases. The CDR3 is 16 amino acids. V was pared by 5 bases and J by 4 bases, with 12 bases of the junction left unmatched. Germline CDR1 and CDR2: SGHNT and YYREEE (reference sequence). The CDR3 DNA sequence: TGTGCCAGCAGTCGCGGCAGCGGGAGGGCCAGGTACGAGCAGTACTTC. As protein: CASSRGSGRARYEQYF.

V is TRBV18 and J is TRBJ1-2; the match to TRBD1 covers 8 bases. The CDR3 sequence is 14 residues long. Germline V lookup: CDR1 KGHSH, CDR2 LQKENI. J lost 7 bases, V lost 4 bases, and 8 bases had no gene match. The CDR3 region is CASSLGQGEGGYTF. In DNA, the CDR3 is TGTGCCAGCTCACTAGGACAGGGAGAGGGTGGCTACACCTTC.

This chain joins TRBV11-1 and TRBJ2-7; the match to TRBD1 covers 8 bases. This CDR3 has 16 residues. Germline lookup yields CDR1 SGHAT and CDR2 FQDESV (reference sequence). Germline trimming cut 3 bases from V and 0 bases from J; bases unmatched to any gene: 7. The CDR3 protein is CASSLAGGPLSYEQYF. The CDR3 DNA is TGTGCCAGCAGCTTGGCAGGGGGCCCCCTCTCCTACGAGCAGTACTTC.

This clone appeared a single time. The chain uses TRBV11-3 and TRBJ2-1; the match to TRBD2 covers 11 bases. This CDR3 comprises 16 residues. V gave up 1 base and J gave up 10 bases; unmatched junction bases: 9. CDR1 is SGHNT and CDR2 is YENEEA in the germline V gene. Here the CDR3 DNA reads TGTGCCAGCAGCTTAGTCTCACTAGCGGGAGAGGCCGAGCAGTTCTTC. As protein: CASSLVSLAGEAEQFF.

CDR3 protein: CASSSGGSGRTGDTQYF. CDR3 coding DNA: TGCGCCAGCAGCTCCGGTGGTAGCGGGAGGACTGGAGATACGCAGTATTTT. The chain recombines TRBV5-1 with TRBJ2-3, with 10 bases fitting TRBD2. Germline-derived CDR1 and CDR2 are SGHRS and YFSETQ. The CDR3 covers 17 residues. V lost 3 bases, J lost 5 bases, and 12 bases stayed unmatched.

The V call is TRBV7-2, the J call TRBJ2-5, with D possibly being TRBD2 (6 bases). The CDR3 extends over 14 amino acids. V was cut by 6 bases and J by 5 bases, with 16 bases left in between. CDR1 and CDR2 (germline): SGHTA, FQGNSA. The chain's CDR3 is CASRTGERGETQYF. The CDR3, as DNA: TGTGCCAGCAGGACGGGGGAGAGAGGGGAGACCCAGTACTTC.

J is TRBJ2-5 and V is TRBV7-2, with 11 bases identical to TRBD2. Germline V gene lookup returns CDR1 SGHTA and CDR2 FQGNSA. This CDR3 is 17 amino acids long. V was clipped by 5 bases and J by 3 bases; unmatched bases: 11. This CDR3 is CASSLHSGRARKETQYF. CDR3 DNA: TGTGCCAGCAGCCTCCATAGCGGGAGGGCCCGAAAAGAGACCCAGTACTTC.